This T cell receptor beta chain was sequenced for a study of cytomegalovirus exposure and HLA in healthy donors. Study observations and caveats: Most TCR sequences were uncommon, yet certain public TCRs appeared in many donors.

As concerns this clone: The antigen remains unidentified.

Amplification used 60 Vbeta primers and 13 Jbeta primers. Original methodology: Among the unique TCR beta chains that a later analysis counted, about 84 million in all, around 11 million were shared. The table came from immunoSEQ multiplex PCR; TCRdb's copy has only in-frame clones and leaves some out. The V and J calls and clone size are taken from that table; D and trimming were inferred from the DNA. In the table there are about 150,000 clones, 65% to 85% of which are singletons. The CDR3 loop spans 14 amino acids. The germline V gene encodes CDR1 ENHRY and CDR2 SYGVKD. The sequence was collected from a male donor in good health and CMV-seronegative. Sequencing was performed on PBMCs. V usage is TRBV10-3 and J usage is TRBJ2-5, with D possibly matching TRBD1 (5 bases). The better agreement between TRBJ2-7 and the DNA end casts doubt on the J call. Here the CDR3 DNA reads TGTGCCATCAGTGATCCAGGGAAAGGTTACGAGCAGTACTTC. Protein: CAISDPGKGYEQYF.